This T cell receptor beta chain is drawn from a study of T cell responses to AZD1222 COVID-19 vaccine. Points from the study as a whole: The CD4 TCRs associated with vaccination extended across spike and predominated at 160-218 and 743-854. Unmutated regions of variants are reportedly targeted by nearly half of spike-specific TCRs.

Looked up from germline, CDR1 is SGHDT and CDR2 is YYEEEE. This CDR3 has 14 amino acids. V lost 1 base to trimming and J lost 8 bases, with 10 bases between them. Assay: immunoSEQ multiplex PCR; the TCRdb copy retains only in-frame clones and omits some. The sample shows 140,000 to 150,000 clones, around 90% of them seen only once. This clone was observed once. Its target is unknown. The source material was peripheral blood, sampled on day 0 of AZD1222 vaccination. The chain employs TRBV5-6 and TRBJ1-6; a possible D gene is TRBD1 (5 bases). The receptor was derived from an adult in good health. CDR3 residues: CASSLRGLYSPLHF. The CDR3 nucleotides read TGTGCCAGCAGCTTGAGGGGATTATATTCACCCCTCCACTTT.